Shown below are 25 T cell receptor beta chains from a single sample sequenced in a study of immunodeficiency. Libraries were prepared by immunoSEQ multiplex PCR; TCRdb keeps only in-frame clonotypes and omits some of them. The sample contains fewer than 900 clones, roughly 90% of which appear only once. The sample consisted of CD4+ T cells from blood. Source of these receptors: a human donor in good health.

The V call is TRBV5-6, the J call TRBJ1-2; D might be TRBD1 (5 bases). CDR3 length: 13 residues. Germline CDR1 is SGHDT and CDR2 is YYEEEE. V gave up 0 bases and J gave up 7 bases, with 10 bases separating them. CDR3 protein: CASSLDRQGGYTF. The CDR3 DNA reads TGTGCCAGCAGCTTGGACAGGCAGGGTGGCTACACCTTC. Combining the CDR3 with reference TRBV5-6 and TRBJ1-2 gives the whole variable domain DAGVTQSPTHLIKTRGQQVTLRCSPKSGHDTVSWYQQALGQGPQFIFQYYEEEERQRGNFPDRFSGHQFPNYSSELNVNALLLGDSALYLCASSLDRQGGYTFGSGTRLTVV.

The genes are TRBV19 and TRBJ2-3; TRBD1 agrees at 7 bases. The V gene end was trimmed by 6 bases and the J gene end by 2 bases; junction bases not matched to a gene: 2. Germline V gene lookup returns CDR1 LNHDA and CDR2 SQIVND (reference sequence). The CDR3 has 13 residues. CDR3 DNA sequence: TGTGCCAGTAGAAAGGGGGCCACAGATACGCAGTATTTT. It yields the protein CASRKGATDTQYF.

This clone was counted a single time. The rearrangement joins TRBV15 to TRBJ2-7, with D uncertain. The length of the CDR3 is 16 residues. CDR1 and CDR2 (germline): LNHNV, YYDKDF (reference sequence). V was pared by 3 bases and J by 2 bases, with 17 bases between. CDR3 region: CATSSADPSPTYEQYF. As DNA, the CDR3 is TGTGCCACCAGCAGTGCAGATCCAAGTCCGACCTACGAGCAGTACTTC.

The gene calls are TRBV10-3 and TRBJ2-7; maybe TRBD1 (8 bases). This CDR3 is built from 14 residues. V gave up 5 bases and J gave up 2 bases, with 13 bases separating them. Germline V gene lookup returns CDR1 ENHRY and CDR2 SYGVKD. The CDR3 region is CAISLQGGAYEQYF. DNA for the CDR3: TGTGCCATCAGTTTACAGGGGGGGGCCTACGAGCAGTACTTC.

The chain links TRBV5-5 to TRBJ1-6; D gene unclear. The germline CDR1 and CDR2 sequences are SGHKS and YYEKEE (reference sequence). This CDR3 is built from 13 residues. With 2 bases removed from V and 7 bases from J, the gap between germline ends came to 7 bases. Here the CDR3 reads CASSLGGNSPLHF. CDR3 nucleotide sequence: TGTGCCAGCAGCTTAGGAGGAAATTCACCCCTCCACTTT. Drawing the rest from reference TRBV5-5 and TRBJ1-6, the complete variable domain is DAGVTQSPTHLIKTRGQQVTLRCSPISGHKSVSWYQQVLGQGPQFIFQYYEKEERGRGNFPDRFSARQFPNYSSELNVNALLLGDSALYLCASSLGGNSPLHFGNGTRLTVT.

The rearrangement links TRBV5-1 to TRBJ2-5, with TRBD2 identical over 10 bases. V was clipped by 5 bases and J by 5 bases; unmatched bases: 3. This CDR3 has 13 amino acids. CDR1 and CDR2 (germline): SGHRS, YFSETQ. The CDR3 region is CASRKTSGETQYF. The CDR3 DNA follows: TGCGCCAGCAGAAAGACTAGCGGGGAGACCCAGTACTTC. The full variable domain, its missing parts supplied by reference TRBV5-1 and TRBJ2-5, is KAGVTQTPRYLIKTRGQQVTLSCSPISGHRSVSWYQQTPGQGLQFLFEYFSETQRNKGNFPGRFSGRQFSNSRSEMNVSTLELGDSALYLCASRKTSGETQYFGPGTRLLVL.

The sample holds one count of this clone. This CDR3 is CASSASFWDLEPEQYF. The CDR3 DNA sequence: TGTGCCAGCAGTGCCTCCTTTTGGGATTTAGAACCCGAGCAGTACTTC. J is TRBJ2-7 and V is TRBV6-1; the D is unclear. CDR3 size: 16 residues. V was shortened by 4 bases and J by 6 bases, with 22 bases between the two germline ends. In germline, CDR1 is MNHNS, CDR2 SASEGT.

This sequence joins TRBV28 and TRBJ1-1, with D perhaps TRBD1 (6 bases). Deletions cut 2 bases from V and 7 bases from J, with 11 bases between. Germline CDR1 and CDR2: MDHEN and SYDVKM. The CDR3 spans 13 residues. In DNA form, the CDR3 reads TGTGCCAGCAGTTTACTAGGGGGTGGTGAAGCTTTCTTT. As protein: CASSLLGGGEAFF.

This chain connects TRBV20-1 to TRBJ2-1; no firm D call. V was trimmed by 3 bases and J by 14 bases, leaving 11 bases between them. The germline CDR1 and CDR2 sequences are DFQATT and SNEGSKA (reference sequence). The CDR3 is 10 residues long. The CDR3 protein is CSASLISEFF. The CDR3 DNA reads TGCAGTGCTAGTCTTATATCTGAGTTCTTC.

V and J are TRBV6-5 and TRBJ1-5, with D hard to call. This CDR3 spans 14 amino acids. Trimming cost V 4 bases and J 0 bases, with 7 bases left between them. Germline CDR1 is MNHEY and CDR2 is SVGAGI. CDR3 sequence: CASSLRSSNQPQHF. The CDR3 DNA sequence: TGTGCCAGCAGTTTGCGAAGTAGCAATCAGCCCCAGCATTTT.

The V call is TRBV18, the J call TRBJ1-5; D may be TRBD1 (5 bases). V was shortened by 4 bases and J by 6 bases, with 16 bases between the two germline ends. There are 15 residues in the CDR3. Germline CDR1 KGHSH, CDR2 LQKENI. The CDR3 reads CASSRGRDGSQPQHF. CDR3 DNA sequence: TGTGCCAGCTCACGTGGAAGGGACGGGAGTCAGCCCCAGCATTTT.

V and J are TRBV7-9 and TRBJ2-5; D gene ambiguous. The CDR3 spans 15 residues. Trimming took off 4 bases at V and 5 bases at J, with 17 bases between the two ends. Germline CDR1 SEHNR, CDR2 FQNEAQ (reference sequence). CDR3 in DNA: TGTGCCAGCAGCTCTCCCACGGGCTCTGGGGAGACCCAGTACTTC. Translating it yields CASSSPTGSGETQYF.

CDR3 amino acids: CASRQDRVNTEAFF. The DNA for the CDR3 is TGTGCCAGCAGACAGGACAGGGTGAACACTGAAGCTTTCTTT. The genes are TRBV6-5 and TRBJ1-1, with 8 positions matching TRBD1. The J segment lost 0 bases and the V segment lost 6 bases, leaving 3 bases of the junction unmatched. The CDR3 runs to 14 residues. Per germline, CDR1 MNHEY and CDR2 SVGAGI.

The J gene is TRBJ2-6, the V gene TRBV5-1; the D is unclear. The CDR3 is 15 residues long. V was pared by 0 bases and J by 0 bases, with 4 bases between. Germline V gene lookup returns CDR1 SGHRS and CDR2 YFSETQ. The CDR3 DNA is TGCGCCAGCAGCTTGGAGTTCTCTGGGGCCAACGTCCTGACTTTC. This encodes CASSLEFSGANVLTF.

The CDR3 DNA sequence: TGTGCCAGCACCCAAAACCCAGCGTGGCCTAATGAAAAACTGTTTTTT. Its protein is CASTQNPAWPNEKLFF. The V gene is TRBV27, the J gene TRBJ1-4; no clear D gene. CDR1 and CDR2 from the germline V gene are MNHEY and SMNVEV (reference sequence). The CDR3 runs 16 residues. The ends were cut back, 7 bases at V and 3 bases at J, with 18 bases in the middle.

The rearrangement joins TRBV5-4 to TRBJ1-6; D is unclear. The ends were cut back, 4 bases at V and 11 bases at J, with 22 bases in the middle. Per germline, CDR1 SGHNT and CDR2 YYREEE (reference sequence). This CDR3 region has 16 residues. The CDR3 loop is CASSTTGGSPRAPLHF. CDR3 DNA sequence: TGTGCCAGCAGCACCACGGGTGGCAGCCCTAGGGCACCCCTCCACTTT.

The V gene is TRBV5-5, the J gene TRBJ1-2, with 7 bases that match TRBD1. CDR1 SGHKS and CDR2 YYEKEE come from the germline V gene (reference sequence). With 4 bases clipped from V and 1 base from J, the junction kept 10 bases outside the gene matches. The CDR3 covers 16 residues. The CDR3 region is CASSILTGAGNYGYTF. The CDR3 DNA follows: TGTGCCAGCAGCATACTTACAGGGGCTGGTAACTATGGCTACACCTTC.

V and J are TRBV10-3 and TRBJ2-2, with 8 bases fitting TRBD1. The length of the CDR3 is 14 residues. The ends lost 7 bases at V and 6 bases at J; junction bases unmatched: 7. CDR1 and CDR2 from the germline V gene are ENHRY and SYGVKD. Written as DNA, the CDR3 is TGTGCCATCACACTACGACAGGGGCCCGGGGAGCTGTTTTTT. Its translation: CAITLRQGPGELFF.

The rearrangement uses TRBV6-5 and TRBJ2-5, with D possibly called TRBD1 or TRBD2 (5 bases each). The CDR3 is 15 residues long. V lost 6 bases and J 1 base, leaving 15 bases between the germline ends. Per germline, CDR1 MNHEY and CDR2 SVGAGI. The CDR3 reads CASSWGGDGQETQYF. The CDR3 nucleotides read TGTGCCAGCAGCTGGGGTGGGGACGGCCAAGAGACCCAGTACTTC.

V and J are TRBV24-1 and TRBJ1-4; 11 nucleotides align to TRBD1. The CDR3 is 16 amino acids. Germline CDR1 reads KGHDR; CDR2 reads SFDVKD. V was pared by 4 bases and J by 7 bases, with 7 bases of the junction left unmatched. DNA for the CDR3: TGTGCCACCAGTGAAGGAAGGACAGGGGGCTCTGAAAAACTGTTTTTT. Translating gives CATSEGRTGGSEKLFF.

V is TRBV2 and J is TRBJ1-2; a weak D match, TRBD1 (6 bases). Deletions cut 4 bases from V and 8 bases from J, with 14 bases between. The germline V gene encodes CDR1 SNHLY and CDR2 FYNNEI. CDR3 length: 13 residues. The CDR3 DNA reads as TGTGCCAGCAGTGCAGGGGATTCCTGGGGCTACACCTTC. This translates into CASSAGDSWGYTF.

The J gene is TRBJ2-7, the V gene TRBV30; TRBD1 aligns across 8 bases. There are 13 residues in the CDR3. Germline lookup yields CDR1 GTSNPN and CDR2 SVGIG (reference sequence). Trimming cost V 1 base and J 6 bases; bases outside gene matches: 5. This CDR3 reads CAWSGWQGAEQYF. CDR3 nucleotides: TGTGCCTGGAGTGGCTGGCAGGGGGCCGAGCAGTACTTC.

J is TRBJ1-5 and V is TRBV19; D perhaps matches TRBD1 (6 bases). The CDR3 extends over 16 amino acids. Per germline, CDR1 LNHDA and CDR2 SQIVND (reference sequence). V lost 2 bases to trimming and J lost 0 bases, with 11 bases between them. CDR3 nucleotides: TGTGCCAGTAGTATAAGTAGGGGGGTTAGCAATCAGCCCCAGCATTTT. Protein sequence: CASSISRGVSNQPQHF.

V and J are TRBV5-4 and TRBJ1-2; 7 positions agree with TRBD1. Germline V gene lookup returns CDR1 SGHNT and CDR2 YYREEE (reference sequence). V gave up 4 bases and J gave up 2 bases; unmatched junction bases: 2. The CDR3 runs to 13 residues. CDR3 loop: CASSLQGNYGYTF. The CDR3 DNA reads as TGTGCCAGCAGCCTACAGGGGAACTATGGCTACACCTTC.

CDR3 coding DNA: TGTGCCAGCAGCCCAGTCGAGGGTGGCACCGGGGAGCTGTTTTTT. Amino acids: CASSPVEGGTGELFF. The chain recombines TRBV6-6 with TRBJ2-2; tentatively, D is TRBD2 (5 bases). CDR3 length: 15 amino acids. Deletions cut 6 bases from V and 4 bases from J, with 15 bases between. The germline V gene encodes CDR1 MNHNY and CDR2 SVGAGI (reference sequence).